This T cell receptor (beta chain) is from a study of blood T cell repertoires in COVID-19. Authors' data handling: Reference gene primer amplification gave estimated nucleated cell counts. Assay used: immunoSEQ multiplex PCR; TCRdb lists only in-frame clones, some missing. The V and J calls and clone size were taken over from that table, and D and trimming were inferred from the DNA. Of about 63,000 clones in the sample, more than 80% were seen once. CDR1 MNHNS and CDR2 SASEGT come from the germline V gene. CDR3 length: 14 amino acids. Trimming shortened V by 0 bases and J by 0 bases, and 6 bases separated the two germline ends. In this sample, this clone turned up once.

The sequenced sample was peripheral blood. The chain has TRBV6-1 and TRBJ2-7; D might be TRBD1 (5 bases). This TCR was recovered from a man in his fifties or sixties with COVID-19, enrolled during active disease. This CDR3 is CASSEAGPSYEQYF. CDR3 nucleotide sequence: TGTGCCAGCAGTGAAGCGGGGCCCTCCTACGAGCAGTACTTC.